This T cell receptor (beta chain) was obtained from a study of CD8+ T cells in alopecia areata. The CDR3 is made up of 14 amino acids. The V gene's germline CDR1 is SQVTM and CDR2 ANQGSEA. V was cut by 6 bases and J by 1 base, with 12 bases left in between. Treatment reported: oral pan-JAK inhibitor, 5-10 mg twice daily. cDNA serving as the sequencing template came from extracted, reverse transcribed RNA. Here immunoSEQ multiplex PCR was the method, and the copy in TCRdb shows in-frame clones only, minus some. The data show some 200,000 clones, roughly 56% seen once. This clonotype was sampled from a human donor with alopecia areata. V gene TRBV29-1 combines with J gene TRBJ2-2, with a possible D match to TRBD2 (6 bases). The sequences come from CD4+ T cells sorted from blood, collected at week 4, from a patient treated with tofacitinib. The CDR3 bases are TGCAGCGTGGGGAGGTTCTGGAACACCGGGGAGCTGTTTTTT. It yields the protein CSVGRFWNTGELFF.